A single sample is the source of the 7 T cell receptor beta chains below, sequenced in a study of cytomegalovirus exposure and HLA in healthy donors. Sequencing used immunoSEQ multiplex PCR; TCRdb keeps in-frame clones, though not all of them. The sample consists of roughly 80,000 clones, roughly 94% of them appearing once. The material sequenced was PBMCs. The receptors were gathered from a woman younger than 30 in good health and CMV-seropositive.

This chain joins TRBV4-3 and TRBJ2-7, with D possibly TRBD1 on 6 matching bases. Trimming shortened V by 1 base and J by 3 bases, and 10 bases separated the two germline ends. Germline V gene data show CDR1 as LGHNA and CDR2 as YSLEER. This CDR3 is built from 14 residues. The CDR3 DNA is TGCGCCAGCAGCCAAGCAGGGGAAGGCTACGAGCAGTACTTC. It yields the protein CASSQAGEGYEQYF.

This chain joins TRBV7-8 and TRBJ1-2; 7 bases match TRBD1. V shed 5 bases and J 2 bases; nucleotides not matched to a gene: 17. This CDR3 is 18 amino acids long. Germline lookup yields CDR1 SGHVS and CDR2 FQNEAQ. The CDR3 nucleotides read TGTGCCAGCAGCCCCCGCCGAGTAGGGGGACAGCAAAACTATGGCTACACCTTC. Protein product: CASSPRRVGGQQNYGYTF.

The rearrangement links TRBV27 to TRBJ1-2, with D tentatively TRBD1 (5 bases). The CDR3 extends over 13 amino acids. The germline gives CDR1 MNHEY, CDR2 SMNVEV (reference sequence). Trimming stripped 4 bases from V and 8 bases from J, with 14 bases between. The CDR3 nucleotides read TGTGCCAGCAGTTCCGGGTCAGGGCGGGGCTACACCTTC. Translated, it gives CASSSGSGRGYTF.

This chain connects TRBV28 to TRBJ2-2; 7 nucleotides agree with TRBD1. CDR1 is MDHEN, CDR2 SYDVKM, per germline. The CDR3 is made up of 16 amino acids. Trimming removed 7 bases from V and 4 bases from J; junction bases left unmatched: 12. The CDR3 DNA reads TGTGCCAGCACCGTCACGACAGGGATAGGCACCGGGGAGCTGTTTTTT. As protein: CASTVTTGIGTGELFF.

The genes are TRBV19 and TRBJ1-2; D perhaps matches TRBD1 (6 bases). The CDR3 is made up of 17 amino acids. Germline loops: CDR1 LNHDA, CDR2 SQIVND (reference sequence). Trimming stripped 3 bases from V and 3 bases from J, with 20 bases between. DNA for the CDR3: TGTGCCAGTAGTATTAGGACAGAGAATCCCAAATACTATGGCTACACCTTC. This sequence encodes CASSIRTENPKYYGYTF.

The gene calls are TRBV2 and TRBJ1-3; no firm D call. The CDR3 totals 15 residues. Deletions cut 4 bases from V and 0 bases from J, with 10 bases between. The germline V gene has CDR1 SNHLY and CDR2 FYNNEI. The CDR3 DNA reads TGTGCCAGCAGTGTACACGTAATCTCTGGAAACACCATATATTTT. As protein: CASSVHVISGNTIYF. Combining the CDR3 with reference TRBV2 and TRBJ1-3 gives the whole variable domain EPEVTQTPSHQVTQMGQEVILRCVPISNHLYFYWYRQILGQKVEFLVSFYNNEISEKSEIFDDQFSVERPDGSNFTLKIRSTKLEDSAMYFCASSVHVISGNTIYFGEGSWLTVV.

The chain recombines TRBV28 with TRBJ1-1; 10 bases are a match to TRBD1. The V gene end was trimmed by 5 bases and the J gene end by 2 bases; junction bases not matched to a gene: 5. The CDR3 runs 15 residues. Germline CDR1 reads MDHEN; CDR2 reads SYDVKM. The CDR3, as DNA: TGTGCCAGCAGTCTCCGGGACAGGGGTAACACTGAAGCTTTCTTT. It translates to CASSLRDRGNTEAFF.